This T cell receptor (beta chain) came from a study of T-cell reconstitution after alpha-beta-depleted transplantation in children. The TCRbeta library incorporated unique molecular identifiers. TCRdb recomputed calls from the PCR reads with MiXCR, one row per CDR3 protein. There are around 600,000 distinct CDR3 sequences in the sample; about 15% occur only once, and 0.85% to 1.3% lies in the top ten. This CDR3 is built from 17 residues. V was clipped by 5 bases and J by 0 bases, with 17 bases between them. Here the sequenced sample was PBMCs from the stem cell graft donor, taken from the stem cell graft. The clonotype was recovered from a human donor who donated a stem cell graft to a child with acute myeloid leukemia. The rearrangement joins TRBV12-3 or TRBV12-4 to TRBJ2-4; D is undetermined. CDR3 nucleotides: TGTGCCAGCAGTCCTCCTGAGCGTCGCGGAGCCAAAAACATTCAGTACTTC. Protein: CASSPPERRGAKNIQYF.